The present TCR delta chain was sequenced within a study of gamma delta lymphoproliferative disorders and STAT genes. In the study overall: The LymphoTrack Dx TCRG Assay amplified gamma chains from at least 50 ng of genomic DNA. Delta-chain libraries followed the EuroClonality-NGS standard operating procedure.

CDR1 is GEAIGNYY, CDR2 EKD, per germline. The CDR3 sequence is 15 residues long. Notes on the study in general: Nearly all major patient gamma and delta clonotypes were public. Delta repertoires did not separate groups, but patient gamma repertoires clustered apart.

TCRdb re-called the multiplex PCR reads with CATT. The table includes a few thousand delta-chain clones, around 1.5% detected once. The receptor sequences were amplified from genomic DNA of peripheral blood mononuclear cells. Details on this clone: Its antigen is still unknown. Since a far larger clone is one base different, this is likely a read error. This same CDR3 is encoded by further DNA sequences in the sample.

This TCR derives from a human donor in good health. The chain couples TRDV2 to TRDJ1; 8 bases are a match to TRDD3. Sequencing input: blood. CDR3 sequence reads: CACDTLLGDTDKLIF. The DNA for the CDR3 is TGTGCTTGTGACACTCTACTGGGGGACACCGATAAACTCATCTTT.